The clone carrying this T cell receptor beta chain was seen more than once but under ten times. Its antigen is not known. CDR3 length equals 11 residues. Trimming left V 5 bases short and J 6 bases short, with 9 bases between. In germline, CDR1 is DFQATT, CDR2 SNEGSKA (reference sequence). The data were obtained in a study of post-analysis software for immune sequencing data. Study-level information: The disease courses covered relapsing-remitting, secondary progressive and progressive-relapsing multiple sclerosis. Findings of the study overall: In patients, TRBV5-6, TRBV5-1 and TRBV20-1 belonged to roughly 5 TRBV segments found more frequently than in controls. Multiple sclerosis patients showed significantly lower normalized Chao1 diversity than controls did. Under the F measure, samples that were prepared in one batch clustered strongly together.

Researchers reported that TCR beta cDNA libraries carried unique molecular identifiers. T cells numbering roughly 0.85 to 11 million gave rise to roughly 550,000 cDNA molecules. TCRdb ran MiXCR on the PCR reads and lists one entry per CDR3 protein. The profile shows more than 350,000 distinct CDR3 sequences, roughly 40% of them singletons. V and J are TRBV20-1 and TRBJ2-3; D not certain. Sequencing was performed on blood. The receptor comes from a girl aged 2 to 10 with multiple sclerosis. The CDR3 bases are TGCAGTGCTGCCCGAGAGGATACGCAGTATTTT. This encodes CSAAREDTQYF.